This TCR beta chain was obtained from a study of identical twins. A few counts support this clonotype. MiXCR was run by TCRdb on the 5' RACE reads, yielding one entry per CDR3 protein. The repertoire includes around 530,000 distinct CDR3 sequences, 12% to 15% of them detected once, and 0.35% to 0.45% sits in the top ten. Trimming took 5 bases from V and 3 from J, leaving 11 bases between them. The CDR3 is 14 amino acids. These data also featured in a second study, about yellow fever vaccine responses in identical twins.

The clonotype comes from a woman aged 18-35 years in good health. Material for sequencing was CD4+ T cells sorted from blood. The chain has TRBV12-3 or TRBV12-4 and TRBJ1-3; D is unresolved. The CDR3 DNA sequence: TGTGCCAGCAGTCCCCGGGCCGGTGGAAACACCATATATTTT. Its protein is CASSPRAGGNTIYF.